The T cell receptor beta chain described here comes from a study of T cells in Graves' hyperthyroidism and ophthalmopathy. General study findings and limits: The model identified upcoming ophthalmopathy a median about six months ahead of onset. Blood samples included most of the expanded thyroid clonotypes exceeding 0.001.

This clonotype was recorded many times. Its antigen is currently unknown. The CDR3 contains 16 residues. The V and J ends lost 6 bases and 3 bases respectively, with 21 bases between them. Germline V gene sequence: CDR1 MNHEY, CDR2 SMNVEV (reference sequence). Researchers took RNA transcripts and amplified the TCR beta CDR3 regions from them. First-round RT-PCR targeting the TCR CDR3 was performed with the HTBI primer set. TCRdb reanalysed the multiplex PCR reads using MiXCR and keeps one entry per CDR3 protein. The table has approximately 690,000 distinct CDR3 sequences, roughly 15% seen once. Uncontrolled infection, other autoimmune disease, pregnancy or lactation barred patients from enrollment.

The sample taken for sequencing was blood. This TCR was sampled from a woman aged 45-65 years with Graves' ophthalmopathy. This rearrangement joins TRBV27 to TRBJ2-7, with D perhaps assigned TRBD1 or TRBD2 (5 bases each). CDR3 DNA sequence: TGTGCCAGCAGCCCACAAACCGGGGCGATCCACTACGAGCAGTACTTC. This codes for CASSPQTGAIHYEQYF.